This TCR beta chain appears in the sequencing data of a study of beta chain features in type 1 diabetes (dated by TCRdb to between 2018 and 2020). Study-level background: No differences in mean age, gender distribution, total cell number or subset yield were found between patients and healthy donors. A total of over 90,000,000 sorted cells were examined across all samples, and a strong correlation was observed between cell number per subset and RNA yield. In the study, TCRB repertoires of sorted circulating CD4+ T cell subsets from recently diagnosed type 1 diabetes patients were compared with those of matched healthy donors. Regulatory and stem cell-like memory subsets were isolated from only 8 patients and about eight healthy donors, whereas naive and central memory subsets came from all 30 or so donors. The full study reports these points: Patients with type 1 diabetes made fewer insertions and deleted more nucleotides at VDJ recombination sites, implying thymic rearrangement abnormalities. Because cDNA rather than genomic DNA was sequenced, highly expressing activated cells could have been over-represented, although no difference in activation and CD3 levels was found between groups. In all four CD4+ subsets, TCRB CDR3 length was moderately but significantly shorter in type 1 diabetes patients. HLA sub-analyses involved small numbers of individuals, so any influence of HLA type on TCRB rearrangement remained unresolved. PCR may preferentially amplify shorter templates, but because patient and control samples were amplified and corrected together, any resulting skew would affect both groups equally. Naive, central memory and regulatory TCRB repertoires appeared to be more similar among patients than among healthy donors.

A note on this clone: Its antigen target is currently unknown. Nothing much larger sits one base from this clone, and base qualities are not available.

Each donor gave one peripheral blood draw, averaging around 0.11 L, which was collected into heparinised tubes. Naive, central memory, regulatory and stem cell-like memory CD4+ T cells were sorted on a BD FACSAria II using a panel including CD45RO, CCR7, CD25, CD127, CD95 and CD27. Purity was above 98% for every sorted population. PBMCs were isolated right away by Lymphoprep density gradient centrifugation and were stained directly, without culture. To minimize batch effects, samples were stained and sorted in pairs, one healthy donor with one patient per experiment. The entire amount of isolated RNA was reverse transcribed using the High Capacity cDNA Reverse Transcription Kit, so the sequenced TCRB transcripts were expressed ones. Deep immunoSEQ sequencing was performed on naive, central memory and regulatory T cell samples, with an average of roughly 3.5 million total reads per sample. After sorted cells were lysed in RLT buffer, RNA was extracted with DNase-treated RNeasy Micro or Mini kits, with the choice depending on cell number. Each cell subset was processed on its own to prevent cross-contamination, while patient and healthy donor samples were processed together. TCRB sequences were amplified from cDNA with the immunoSEQ multiplex PCR, producing 87-bp fragments spanning the CDR3 region. The amplicons were sequenced using the Illumina HiSeq platform. The study's processing was this. Synthetic template baselines were used to correct PCR bias computationally, reads within Hamming distance 2 were collapsed together, and singletons that could not be merged were discarded. Reads were aligned against IMGT to assign V, D and J genes, CDR3 length and insertions or deletions at six rearrangement sites. Within each subset, clonotype counts were normalized to sorted cell number, and only after that were true diversity and Gini coefficients computed with the tcR R package. The overlap coefficient, calculated on TCRB nucleotide sequences, was used to quantify repertoire sharing. Out-of-frame TCRB sequences from naive cells were analyzed as a proxy for the pre-selection repertoire. The clones in this table, taken by TCRdb from immuneACCESS, are in-frame only. Not every clone is retained; where verified, under half of the shortfall comes from an unresolved V gene, and the cause of the rest is unknown. V, J and clone size reflect that table, while D and trimming were determined from the DNA. The sample table holds 300,000 to 350,000 clones, of which 15% to 20% were seen once. The top ten hold approximately 0.046% of the sample.

CDR1 and CDR2 were assigned from the germline V gene as MNHNS and SASEGT. V is clipped by 2 bases and J by 13 bases, and the sequence between their germline boundaries is 5 bases long. The CDR3 numbers 9 residues from cysteine through phenylalanine. The sequence is cut down to CDR3 DNA, 27 bases in frame from base 1. The chain was built from TRBV6-1 and TRBJ2-5; the D segment cannot be called with confidence. Sequencing used naive CD4+ T cells from blood. The sample's cell subset or site label, in plain terms: true naive CD4+ T cells. The source of this sequence is a young woman in good health. The DNA sequence is given as TGTGCCAGCAGTGAACCTCCGTACTTC. The resulting protein is CASSEPPYF.